The following is a T cell receptor beta chain sequence with its context. Its antigen is not known. These data come from a study of T cell responses to AZD1222 COVID-19 vaccine. The study, taken as a whole, reports: Only six individuals given AZD1222 were seropositive at baseline. Reports indicate that nearly half of spike-specific TCRs are directed at unmutated variant regions. Breadth and depth of Spike-specific TCRs rose after two AZD1222 doses.

The CDR3 runs 14 residues. Germline CDR1 and CDR2: SGHTA and FQGNSA. V was shortened by 4 bases and J by 0 bases, with 7 bases between the two germline ends. Sequencing was performed with immunoSEQ multiplex PCR; in TCRdb, only in-frame clones are kept and a portion is missing. The table records around 110,000 clones, 70% to 90% of them present only once. The chain is built from TRBV7-2 and TRBJ2-4; TRBD1 is a possible D gene (6 bases). The TCR originated in an adult in good health. Sequenced material: peripheral blood, taken on day 0 of AZD1222 vaccination. CDR3 in DNA: TGTGCCAGCAGCTCGACAGGAGCCAAAAACATTCAGTACTTC. Protein: CASSSTGAKNIQYF.